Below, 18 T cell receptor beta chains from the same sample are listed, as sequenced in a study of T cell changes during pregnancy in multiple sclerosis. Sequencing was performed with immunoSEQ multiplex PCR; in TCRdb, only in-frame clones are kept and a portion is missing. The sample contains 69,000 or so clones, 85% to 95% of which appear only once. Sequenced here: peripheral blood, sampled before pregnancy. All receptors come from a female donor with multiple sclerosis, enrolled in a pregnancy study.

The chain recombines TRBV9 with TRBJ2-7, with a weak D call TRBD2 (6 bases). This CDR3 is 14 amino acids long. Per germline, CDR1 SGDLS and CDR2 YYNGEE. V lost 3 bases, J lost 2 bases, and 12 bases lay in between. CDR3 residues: CASSARDSPYEQYF. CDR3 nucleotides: TGTGCCAGCAGCGCCCGGGACTCCCCCTACGAGCAGTACTTC.

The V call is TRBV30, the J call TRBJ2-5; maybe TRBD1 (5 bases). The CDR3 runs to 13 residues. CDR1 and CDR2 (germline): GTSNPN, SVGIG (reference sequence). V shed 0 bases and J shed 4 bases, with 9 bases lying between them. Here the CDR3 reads CAWSVAGRETQYF. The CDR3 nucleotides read TGTGCCTGGAGTGTGGCAGGGCGAGAGACCCAGTACTTC.

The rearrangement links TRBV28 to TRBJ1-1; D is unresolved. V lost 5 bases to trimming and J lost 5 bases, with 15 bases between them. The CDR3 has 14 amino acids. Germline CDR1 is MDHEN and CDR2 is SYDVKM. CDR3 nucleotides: TGTGCCAGCAGTGTTACTAGGGCATCGACTGAAGCTTTCTTT. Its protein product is CASSVTRASTEAFF.

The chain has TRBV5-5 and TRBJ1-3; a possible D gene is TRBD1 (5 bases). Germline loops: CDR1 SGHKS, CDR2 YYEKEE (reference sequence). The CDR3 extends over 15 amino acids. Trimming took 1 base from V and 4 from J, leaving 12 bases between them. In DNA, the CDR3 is TGTGCCAGCAGCTTGAGCGGGGCGTCCGGAAACACCATATATTTT. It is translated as CASSLSGASGNTIYF.

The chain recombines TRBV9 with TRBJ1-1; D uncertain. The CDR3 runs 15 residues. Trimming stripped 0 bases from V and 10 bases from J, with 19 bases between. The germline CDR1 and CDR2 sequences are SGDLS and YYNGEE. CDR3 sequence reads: CASSVGSEGFFGAFF. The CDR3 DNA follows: TGTGCCAGCAGCGTAGGTTCCGAGGGTTTTTTTGGAGCTTTCTTT.

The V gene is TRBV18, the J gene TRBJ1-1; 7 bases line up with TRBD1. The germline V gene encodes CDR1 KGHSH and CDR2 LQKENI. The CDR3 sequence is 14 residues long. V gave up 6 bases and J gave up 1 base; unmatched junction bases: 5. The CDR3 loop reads CASSRDRRNTEAFF. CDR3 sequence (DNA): TGTGCCAGCTCGAGGGACAGACGGAACACTGAAGCTTTCTTT.

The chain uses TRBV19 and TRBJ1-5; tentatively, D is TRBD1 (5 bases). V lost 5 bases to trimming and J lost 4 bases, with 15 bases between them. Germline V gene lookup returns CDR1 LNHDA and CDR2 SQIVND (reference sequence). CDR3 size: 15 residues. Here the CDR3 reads CASSPQGGTNQPQHF. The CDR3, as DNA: TGTGCCAGTAGTCCCCAGGGAGGAACAAATCAGCCCCAGCATTTT.

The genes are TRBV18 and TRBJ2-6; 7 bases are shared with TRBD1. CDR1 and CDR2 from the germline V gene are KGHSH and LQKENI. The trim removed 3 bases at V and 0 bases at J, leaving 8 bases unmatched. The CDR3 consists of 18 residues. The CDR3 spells CASSPRTGQSSGANVLTF. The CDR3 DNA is TGTGCCAGCTCACCCCGGACAGGTCAGAGCTCTGGGGCCAACGTCCTGACTTTC. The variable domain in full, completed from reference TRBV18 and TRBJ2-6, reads NAGVMQNPRHLVRRRGQEARLRCSPMKGHSHVYWYRQLPEEGLKFMVYLQKENIIDESGMPKERFSAEFPKEGPSILRIQQVVRGDSAAYFCASSPRTGQSSGANVLTFGAGSRLTVL.

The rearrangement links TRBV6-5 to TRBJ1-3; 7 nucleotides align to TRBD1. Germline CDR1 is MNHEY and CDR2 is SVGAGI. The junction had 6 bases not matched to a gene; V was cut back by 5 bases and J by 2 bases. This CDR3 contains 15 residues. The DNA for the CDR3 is TGTGCCAGCAGTACACAGGGGTTTACTGGAAACACCATATATTTT. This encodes CASSTQGFTGNTIYF.

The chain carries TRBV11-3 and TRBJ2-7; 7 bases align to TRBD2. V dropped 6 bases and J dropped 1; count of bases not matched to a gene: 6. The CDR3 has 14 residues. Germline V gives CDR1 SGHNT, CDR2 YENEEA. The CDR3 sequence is CASRRLATSYEQYF. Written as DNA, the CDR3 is TGTGCCAGCAGGCGACTAGCCACGTCCTACGAGCAGTACTTC.

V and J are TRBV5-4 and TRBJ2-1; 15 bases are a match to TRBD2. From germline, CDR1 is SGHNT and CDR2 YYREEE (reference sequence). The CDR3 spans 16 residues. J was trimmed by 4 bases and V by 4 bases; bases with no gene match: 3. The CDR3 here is CASSGGLAGGYNEQFF. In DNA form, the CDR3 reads TGTGCCAGCAGCGGTGGACTAGCGGGAGGGTACAATGAGCAGTTCTTC.

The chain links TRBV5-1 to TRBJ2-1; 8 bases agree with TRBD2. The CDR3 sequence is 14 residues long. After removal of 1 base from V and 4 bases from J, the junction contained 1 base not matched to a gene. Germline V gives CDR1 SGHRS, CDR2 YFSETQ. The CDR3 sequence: CASSLTSGYNEQFF. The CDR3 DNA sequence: TGCGCCAGCAGCTTGACTAGCGGATACAATGAGCAGTTCTTC. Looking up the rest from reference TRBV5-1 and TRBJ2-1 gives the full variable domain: KAGVTQTPRYLIKTRGQQVTLSCSPISGHRSVSWYQQTPGQGLQFLFEYFSETQRNKGNFPGRFSGRQFSNSRSEMNVSTLELGDSALYLCASSLTSGYNEQFFGPGTRLTVL.

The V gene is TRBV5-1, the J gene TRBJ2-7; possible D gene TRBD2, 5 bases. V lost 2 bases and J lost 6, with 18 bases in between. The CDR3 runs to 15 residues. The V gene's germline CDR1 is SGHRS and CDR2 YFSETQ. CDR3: CASSLRGWEIGEQYF. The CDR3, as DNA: TGCGCCAGCAGCTTAAGAGGGTGGGAGATCGGCGAGCAGTACTTC.

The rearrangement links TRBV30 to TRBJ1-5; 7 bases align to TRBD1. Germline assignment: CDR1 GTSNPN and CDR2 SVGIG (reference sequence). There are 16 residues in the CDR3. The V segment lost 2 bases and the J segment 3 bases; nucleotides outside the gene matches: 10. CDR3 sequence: CAWSSGGSPLNQPQHF. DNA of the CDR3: TGTGCCTGGAGTTCAGGGGGATCGCCGCTCAATCAGCCCCAGCATTTT.

The CDR3 loop is CSVDFGYTF. The CDR3 DNA follows: TGCAGCGTTGACTTTGGCTACACCTTC. The chain carries TRBV29-1 and TRBJ1-2; no reliable D call. The V gene lost 3 bases and the J gene lost 7 bases, with 3 bases spanning the gap. CDR1 and CDR2 (germline): SQVTM, ANQGSEA. The CDR3 contains 9 residues.

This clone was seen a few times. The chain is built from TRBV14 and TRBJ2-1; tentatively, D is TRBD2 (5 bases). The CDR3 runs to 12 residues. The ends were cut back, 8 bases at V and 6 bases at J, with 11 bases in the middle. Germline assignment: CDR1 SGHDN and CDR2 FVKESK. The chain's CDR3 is CASGEFFNEQFF. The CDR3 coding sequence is TGTGCCAGCGGGGAGTTTTTCAATGAGCAGTTCTTC.

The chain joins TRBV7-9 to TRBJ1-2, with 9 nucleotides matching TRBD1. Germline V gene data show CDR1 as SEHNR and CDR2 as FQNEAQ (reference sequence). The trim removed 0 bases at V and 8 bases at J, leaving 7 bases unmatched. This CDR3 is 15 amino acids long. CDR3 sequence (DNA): TGTGCCAGCAGCTTAGCGAAAGGGACAGGGCGCGGCTACACCTTC. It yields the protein CASSLAKGTGRGYTF.

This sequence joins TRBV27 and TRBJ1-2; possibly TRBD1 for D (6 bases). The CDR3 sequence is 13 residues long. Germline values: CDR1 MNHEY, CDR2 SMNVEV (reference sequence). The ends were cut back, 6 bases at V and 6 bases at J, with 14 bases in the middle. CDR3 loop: CASRRWGQNGYTF. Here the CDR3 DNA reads TGTGCCAGCAGGCGATGGGGGCAGAATGGCTACACCTTC.